This T cell receptor beta chain is from a study of cytomegalovirus exposure and HLA in healthy donors. For the study at large: Caucasian-associated ancestry cluster membership applied to about 83% of around 400 genotyped donors. Study-wide points: An analysis that came later showed most CMV-associated TCR beta chains appearing HLA-restricted. The authors enumerated around 150 TCR beta chains as linked to cytomegalovirus.

About this clone: Its antigen remains unidentified.

This CDR3 region has 15 residues. With 7 bases removed from V and 1 base from J, the gap between germline ends came to 14 bases. The germline V gene encodes CDR1 SGHRS and CDR2 YFSETQ. A multiplex PCR was run with 60 Vbeta primers and 13 Jbeta primers. The data were produced by immunoSEQ multiplex PCR, yet TCRdb's version contains in-frame clones alone and is incomplete. The table lists roughly 140,000 clones, 60% to 80% of them singletons, with 4.9% in the top ten. V is TRBV5-1 and J is TRBJ2-2; maybe TRBD1 (6 bases). This sequence was found in a woman between 50 and 59 years old in good health and CMV-seronegative. Source material: PBMCs. The CDR3 nucleotides read TGCGCCAGCTGCCGGGACACACAGAACACCGGGGAGCTGTTTTTT. Amino acids: CASCRDTQNTGELFF.